This TCR beta chain was documented in a study of human T cells and chemical hapten exposure. Study-wide points: Compared to controls, expanded TCRs made significantly more large clusters of similar CDR3s.

As originally analysed: Per-sample TCR counts ranged from 23,224 to 690,600, median roughly 87,000. TCRdb processed the RACE reads anew with MiXCR; each CDR3 protein has one entry. These V and J calls rely on TCRdb rather than the paper's analysis. The sample holds around 100,000 distinct CDR3 sequences; roughly an eighth are singletons and the top ten take around 3%. Described time point: patch test 2, 6 weeks after DPC sensitization. As for treatment: therapeutic diphenylcyclopropenone sensitization with weekly scalp DPC. The length of the CDR3 is 14 residues. Looked up from germline, CDR1 is MNHEY and CDR2 is SVGAGI. Trimming removed 0 bases at V and 4 bases at J, with 9 bases between. This clonotype was counted at least ten times. Its specificity is unknown.

The chain employs TRBV6-5 and TRBJ2-5; D is ambiguous. The sample consisted of whole blood, taken in connection with sensitization to the hapten diphenylcyclopropenone (DPC). The source is a woman between 40 and 50 years old with alopecia areata. Some clones in this sample may be carry-over from other donors' samples. The CDR3 sequence: CASSYSTFGETQYF. CDR3 nucleotide sequence: TGTGCCAGCAGTTACTCGACTTTCGGAGAGACCCAGTACTTC.